This passage covers 9 T cell receptor beta chains from one sample sequenced in a study of cytomegalovirus exposure and HLA in healthy donors. This PCR relied on a set of 60 Vbeta primers and 13 Jbeta primers. Only in-frame clones appear in the TCRdb table, and some are missing; sequencing was by immunoSEQ multiplex PCR. The sample lists about 120,000 clones, roughly 69% occurring once. Sequenced sample: PBMCs. These receptors were taken from a woman between 40 and 50 years old in good health and CMV-seropositive.

This clone has more than one count but fewer than ten. The J gene is TRBJ2-3, the V gene TRBV27, with D tentatively TRBD1 (5 bases). The CDR3 runs 17 residues. V was cut by 5 bases and J by 0 bases, with 18 bases left in between. The germline V gene encodes CDR1 MNHEY and CDR2 SMNVEV (reference sequence). DNA for the CDR3: TGTGCCAGCAGTACTACAGGACACAAGGCTAGCACAGATACGCAGTATTTT. The encoded protein is CASSTTGHKASTDTQYF.

This chain joins TRBV6-1 and TRBJ2-1; 8 nucleotides line up with TRBD2. From germline, CDR1 is MNHNS and CDR2 SASEGT. Unmatched junction bases numbered 9, after V lost 8 bases and J lost 9 bases. The CDR3 contains 13 residues. CDR3 sequence (DNA): TGTGCCAGCGGGACTAGGGGGGTTGGTGAGCAGTTCTTC. Protein: CASGTRGVGEQFF.

The chain recombines TRBV5-4 with TRBJ2-7; TRBD1 agrees at 10 bases. This CDR3 is built from 16 residues. Trimming removed 3 bases from V and 4 bases from J; junction bases left unmatched: 10. The germline V gene encodes CDR1 SGHNT and CDR2 YYREEE (reference sequence). In DNA form, the CDR3 reads TGTGCCAGCAGCTCCCCACCGGGACAGGGGACGTACGAGCAGTACTTC. This sequence encodes CASSSPPGQGTYEQYF. Full variable domain (missing parts from reference TRBV5-4 and TRBJ2-7): ETGVTQSPTHLIKTRGQQVTLRCSSQSGHNTVSWYQQALGQGPQFIFQYYREEENGRGNFPPRFSGLQFPNYSSELNVNALELDDSALYLCASSSPPGQGTYEQYFGPGTRLTVT.

This clone was observed a few times. One junction end disagrees with the germline gene, perhaps due to a read error. V is TRBV30 and J is TRBJ1-1; 7 bases map to TRBD1. The CDR3 covers 13 residues. Per germline, CDR1 GTSNPN and CDR2 SVGIG (reference sequence). The chain's CDR3 is CARRGGRITEAFF. The CDR3 DNA reads TGTGCCCGGAGAGGGGGCAGGATCACTGAAGCTTTCTTT.

The chain combines TRBV5-5 with TRBJ2-1, with TRBD1 identical over 8 bases. This CDR3 is 14 amino acids long. The ends lost 2 bases at V and 5 bases at J; junction bases unmatched: 3. Per germline, CDR1 SGHKS and CDR2 YYEKEE (reference sequence). This chain's CDR3 is CASSFTGGNNEQFF. The CDR3 DNA is TGTGCCAGCAGCTTCACAGGGGGAAACAATGAGCAGTTCTTC.

This clone was recorded a few times. CDR3 residues: CASSFPSSGNTIYF. For the CDR3, the DNA is TGTGCCAGCAGCTTCCCGAGCTCTGGAAACACCATATATTTT. The J gene is TRBJ1-3, the V gene TRBV7-9; no firm D call. The CDR3 has 14 residues. Germline V gives CDR1 SEHNR, CDR2 FQNEAQ (reference sequence). The ends were cut back, 3 bases at V and 0 bases at J, with 6 bases in the middle.

This CDR3 is CASNRATNEKLFF. CDR3 nucleotide sequence: TGTGCCAGCAACAGGGCAACTAATGAAAAACTGTTTTTT. The rearrangement links TRBV25-1 to TRBJ1-4; maybe TRBD1 (6 bases). Trimming stripped 7 bases from V and 0 bases from J, with 6 bases between. Germline CDR1 is MGHDK and CDR2 is SYGVNS. The CDR3 is 13 residues long.

The chain is built from TRBV7-6 and TRBJ2-6, with 9 bases that match TRBD1. Germline CDR1 is SGHVS and CDR2 is FNYEAQ. This CDR3 has 17 residues. V was pared by 3 bases and J by 0 bases, with 3 bases of the junction left unmatched. CDR3 amino acids: CASSLTGGSSGANVLTF. The CDR3 bases are TGTGCCAGCAGCTTGACAGGGGGTAGCTCTGGGGCCAACGTCCTGACTTTC.

The chain recombines TRBV7-2 with TRBJ2-3, with a possible D match to TRBD2 (7 bases). Trimming removed 8 bases at V and 7 bases at J, with 19 bases between. CDR1 and CDR2 from the germline V gene are SGHTA and FQGNSA. The CDR3 is 14 residues long. The CDR3 sequence: CASQSGGNRYTQYF. The CDR3 nucleotides are TGTGCCAGCCAGTCGGGGGGCAATCGGTATACGCAGTATTTT.